This T cell receptor (beta chain) was observed in a study of T cell responses to AZD1222 COVID-19 vaccine (dated by TCRdb to the early 2020s). General notes on the study: Because spike-specific TCR depth and breadth did not differ between the two schedules, AZD1222 recipients who got a second dose at roughly 4 weeks were pooled with those who got a second dose at roughly 12 weeks. TCR sequencing was performed for 230 to 250 trial participants, of whom some 200 were given two doses of AZD1222 and approximately 26 were given two doses of MenACWY control vaccine. Trial participants were enrolled into age subgroups of 18-55, 56-69 and 70-plus years, which contained 148, 28 and 57 TCR-sequenced participants, respectively. Study-wide conclusions, independent of this receptor: In the small 56-69-year group, the increase in depth fell short of significance, most likely because of low power. No day 14 peak-response samples were available, so repertoires were characterized only after the peak T cell response. A significant rise in spike-specific TCR breadth and depth was observed after two AZD1222 doses relative to day 0 and relative to MenACWY recipients. Participants were mostly white British and included more females than males, and it was suggested by the authors that clonal diversity may have been underestimated. Reportedly, close to half of the unique spike-specific TCRs recognized epitopes lying outside the regions that are mutated in the B.1.351 and B.1.1.7 variants. Conclusions about previously exposed vaccinees were limited because only five to seven AZD1222 recipients were SARS-CoV-2 seropositive at baseline. Vaccine-associated CD4 TCRs spanned the whole spike protein, with dominant responses in regions 160-218 and 743-854.

The sample's time point, from its label and the paper: baseline before first vaccination. Vaccinee samples came from UK trials COV001 and COV002, including a single-blind randomized controlled phase 2/3 trial of AZD1222 (ChAdOx1 nCoV-19) in healthy adults. For TCRbeta chain sequencing, PBMC samples from trial participants were taken at day 0 and at day 28 after the second dose. The CDR3 regions of human TCRbeta chains were analyzed by immunosequencing. The original pipeline was this. TCRs in the repertoires were matched against a reference library of SARS-CoV-2-specific TCRs that had been generated with the MIRA antigen-specificity platform. Breadth was defined as the fraction of unique TCRs that were SARS-CoV-2-associated, and depth was defined as the fraction of total T cells that were SARS-CoV-2-associated. Each spike-specific TCR was assigned to its reactive spike region and to a CD4 or CD8 class using the MIRA data. Log10-transformed breadth and depth values were compared by one-way ANOVA with Sidak's multiple comparisons tests. TCRdb retrieved this table from immuneACCESS and kept in-frame rearrangements only. Not all clones are present; in checked studies, unresolved V genes account for under half, and no reason is known for the remainder. The D gene and trimming were derived from the DNA, and the V and J assignments and clone size from that table. For this sample the table gives roughly 150,000 clones, of which over 75% were detected only once. The top ten hold less than 9.5% of the sample.

With regard to this clone: Its binding antigen is unknown. No qualities accompany the bases; no much larger clone lies one base away.

The origin of this receptor is an adult in good health. Sequenced material: peripheral blood, taken on day 0 of AZD1222 vaccination.

CDR3 region: CASSLVAGGEDTQYF. The bases are TGCGCCAGCAGCTTGGTGGCAGGGGGCGAGGATACGCAGTATTTT. The rearranged chain carries TRBV5-1 and TRBJ2-3; 8 bases in the middle match TRBD1. The junction shows trimming of 0 bases on V and 6 bases on J, and the gene matches do not reach 6 bases of it. The germline V gene gives CDR1 as SGHRS and CDR2 as YFSETQ. From the cysteine up to the phenylalanine, the CDR3 has a length of 15 residues. Solely the CDR3 DNA is kept, with 45 bases framed from the first base.